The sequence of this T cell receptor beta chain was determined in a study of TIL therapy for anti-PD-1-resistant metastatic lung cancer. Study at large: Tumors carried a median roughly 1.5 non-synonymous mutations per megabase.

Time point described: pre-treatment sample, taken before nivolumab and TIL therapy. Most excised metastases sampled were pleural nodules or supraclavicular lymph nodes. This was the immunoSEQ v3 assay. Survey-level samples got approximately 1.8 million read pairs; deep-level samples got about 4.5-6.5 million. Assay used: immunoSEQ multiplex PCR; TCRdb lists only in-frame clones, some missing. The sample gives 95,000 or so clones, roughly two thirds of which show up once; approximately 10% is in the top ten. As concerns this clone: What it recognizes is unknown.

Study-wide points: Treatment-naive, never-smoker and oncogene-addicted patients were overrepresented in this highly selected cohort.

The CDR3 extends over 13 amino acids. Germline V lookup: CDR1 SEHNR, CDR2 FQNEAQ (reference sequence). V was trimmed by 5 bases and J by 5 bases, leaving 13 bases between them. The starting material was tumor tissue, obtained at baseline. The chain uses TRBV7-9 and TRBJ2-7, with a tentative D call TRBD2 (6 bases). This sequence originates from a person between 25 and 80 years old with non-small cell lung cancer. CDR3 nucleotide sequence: TGTGCCAGCAGCAGCGGCGGGGCCCACGAGCAGTACTTC. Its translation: CASSSGGAHEQYF. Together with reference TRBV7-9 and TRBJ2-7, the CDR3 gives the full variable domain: DTGVSQNPRHKITKRGQNVTFRCDPISEHNRLYWYRQTLGQGPEFLTYFQNEAQLEKSRLLSDRFSAERPKGSFSTLEIQRTEQGDSAMYLCASSSGGAHEQYFGPGTRLTVT.